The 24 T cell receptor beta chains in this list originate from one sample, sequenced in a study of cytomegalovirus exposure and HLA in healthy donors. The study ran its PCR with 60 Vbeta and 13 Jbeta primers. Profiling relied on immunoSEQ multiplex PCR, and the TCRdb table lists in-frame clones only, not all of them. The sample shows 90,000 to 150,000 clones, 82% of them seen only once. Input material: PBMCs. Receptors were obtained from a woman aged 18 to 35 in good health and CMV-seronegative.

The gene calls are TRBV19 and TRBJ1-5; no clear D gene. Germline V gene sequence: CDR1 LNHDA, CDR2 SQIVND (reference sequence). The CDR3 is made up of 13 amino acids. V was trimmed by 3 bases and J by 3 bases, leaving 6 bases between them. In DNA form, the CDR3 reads TGTGCCAGTAGTATGGTAGACAATCAGCCCCAGCATTTT. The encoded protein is CASSMVDNQPQHF.

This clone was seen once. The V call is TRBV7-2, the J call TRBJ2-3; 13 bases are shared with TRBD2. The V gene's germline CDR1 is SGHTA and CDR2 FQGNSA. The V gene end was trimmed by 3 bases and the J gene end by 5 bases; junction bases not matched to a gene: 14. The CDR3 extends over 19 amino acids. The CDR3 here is CASSFSPTSGRALGDTQYF. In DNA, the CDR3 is TGTGCCAGCAGCTTTTCTCCCACTAGCGGGAGGGCCTTGGGAGATACGCAGTATTTT.

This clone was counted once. The CDR3: CASSLSQAYSYNEQFF. As DNA, the CDR3 is TGCGCCAGCAGCTTGAGCCAGGCGTACTCCTACAATGAGCAGTTCTTC. The rearrangement links TRBV5-1 to TRBJ2-1; D unclear. Germline CDR1 reads SGHRS; CDR2 reads YFSETQ. The CDR3 contains 16 residues. V lost 1 base and J lost 0, with 11 bases in between.

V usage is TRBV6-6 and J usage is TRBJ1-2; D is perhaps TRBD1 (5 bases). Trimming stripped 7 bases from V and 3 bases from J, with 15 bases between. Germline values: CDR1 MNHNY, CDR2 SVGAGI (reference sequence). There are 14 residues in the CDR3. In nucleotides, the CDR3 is TGTGCCAGCACCCCAGGGTTGGGTTACTATGGCTACACCTTC. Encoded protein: CASTPGLGYYGYTF.

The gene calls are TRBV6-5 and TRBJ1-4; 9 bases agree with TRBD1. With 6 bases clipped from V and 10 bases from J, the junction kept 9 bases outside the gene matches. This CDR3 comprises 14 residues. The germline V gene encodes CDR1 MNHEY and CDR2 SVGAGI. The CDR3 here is CASSPGTGYGKLFF. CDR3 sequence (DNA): TGTGCCAGCAGCCCCGGGACAGGGTACGGAAAACTGTTTTTT.

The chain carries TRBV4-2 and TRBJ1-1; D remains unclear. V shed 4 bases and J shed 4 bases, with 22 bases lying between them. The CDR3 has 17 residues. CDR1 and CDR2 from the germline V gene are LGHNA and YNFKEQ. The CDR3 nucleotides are TGTGCCAGCAGCCCCCTCAAAGGCGGAGGTTTGGGCACTGAAGCTTTCTTT. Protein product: CASSPLKGGGLGTEAFF.

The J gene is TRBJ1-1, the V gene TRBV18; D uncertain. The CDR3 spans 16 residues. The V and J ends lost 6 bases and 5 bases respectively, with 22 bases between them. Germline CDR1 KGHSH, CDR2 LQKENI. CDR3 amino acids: CASSQTTPMWETEAFF. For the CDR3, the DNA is TGTGCCAGCTCTCAGACAACTCCTATGTGGGAGACTGAAGCTTTCTTT. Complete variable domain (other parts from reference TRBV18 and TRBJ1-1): NAGVMQNPRHLVRRRGQEARLRCSPMKGHSHVYWYRQLPEEGLKFMVYLQKENIIDESGMPKERFSAEFPKEGPSILRIQQVVRGDSAAYFCASSQTTPMWETEAFFGQGTRLTVV.

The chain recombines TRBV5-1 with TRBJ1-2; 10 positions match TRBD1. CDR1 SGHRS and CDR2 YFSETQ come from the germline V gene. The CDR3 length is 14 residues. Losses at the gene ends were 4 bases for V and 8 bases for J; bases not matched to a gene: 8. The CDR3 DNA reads TGCGCCAGCAGCCCTGACAGGGGGCTGGGAGGCTACACCTTC. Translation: CASSPDRGLGGYTF.

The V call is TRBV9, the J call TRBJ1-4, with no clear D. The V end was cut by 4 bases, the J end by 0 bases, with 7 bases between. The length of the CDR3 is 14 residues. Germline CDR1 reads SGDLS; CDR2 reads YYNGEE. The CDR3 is CASSLGATNEKLFF. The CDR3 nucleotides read TGTGCCAGCAGCCTCGGGGCAACTAATGAAAAACTGTTTTTT. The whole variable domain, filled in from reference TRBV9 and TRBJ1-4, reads DSGVTQTPKHLITATGQRVTLRCSPRSGDLSVYWYQQSLDQGLQFLIQYYNGEERAKGNILERFSAQQFPDLHSELNLSSLELGDSALYFCASSLGATNEKLFFGSGTQLSVL.

CDR3 loop: CASSELMSTDTQYF. The CDR3 DNA sequence: TGTGCCAGCAGTGAACTTATGAGCACAGATACGCAGTATTTT. V gene TRBV2 combines with J gene TRBJ2-3; D ambiguous. Trimming left V 2 bases short and J 0 bases short, with 6 bases between. The germline V gene has CDR1 SNHLY and CDR2 FYNNEI. This CDR3 has 14 amino acids.

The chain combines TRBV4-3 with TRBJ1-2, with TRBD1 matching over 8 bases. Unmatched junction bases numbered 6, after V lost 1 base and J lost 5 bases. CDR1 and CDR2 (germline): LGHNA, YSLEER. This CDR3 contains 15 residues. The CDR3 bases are TGCGCCAGCAGCCAAGGACAGGGGCGGCAATATGGCTACACCTTC. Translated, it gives CASSQGQGRQYGYTF.

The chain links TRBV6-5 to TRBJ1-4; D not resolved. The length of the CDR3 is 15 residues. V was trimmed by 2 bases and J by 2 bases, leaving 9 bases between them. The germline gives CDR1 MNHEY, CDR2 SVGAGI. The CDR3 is CASSYLSGTNEKLFF. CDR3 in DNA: TGTGCCAGCAGTTACCTCTCCGGGACTAATGAAAAACTGTTTTTT.

CDR3 sequence: CASSLSGHEQYF. In DNA, the CDR3 is TGTGCCAGCAGTTTATCGGGCCACGAGCAGTACTTC. V gene TRBV27 combines with J gene TRBJ2-7; D is unclear. The CDR3 loop spans 12 amino acids. Germline CDR1 and CDR2: MNHEY and SMNVEV (reference sequence). The germline V and J ends were trimmed by 0 bases and 5 bases, with 5 bases remaining between them.

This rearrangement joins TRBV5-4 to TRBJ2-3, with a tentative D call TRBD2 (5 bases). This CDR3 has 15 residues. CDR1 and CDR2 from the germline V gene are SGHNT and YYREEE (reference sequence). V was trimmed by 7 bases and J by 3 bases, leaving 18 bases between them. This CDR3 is CASGSRPTRTDTQYF. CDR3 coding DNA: TGTGCCAGCGGCTCGCGCCCTACTAGGACAGATACGCAGTATTTT.

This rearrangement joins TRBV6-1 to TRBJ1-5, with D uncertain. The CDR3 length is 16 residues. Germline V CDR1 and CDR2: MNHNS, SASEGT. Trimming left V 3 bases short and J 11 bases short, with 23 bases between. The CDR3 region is CASSDESMGHLWTQHF. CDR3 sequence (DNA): TGTGCCAGCAGTGATGAGAGCATGGGCCACCTTTGGACCCAGCATTTT.

The CDR3 reads CASSPRTSGSPDHYNEQFF. In nucleotides, the CDR3 is TGTGCCAGCAGCCCCCGGACTAGCGGGAGCCCCGACCACTACAATGAGCAGTTCTTC. The V gene is TRBV4-2, the J gene TRBJ2-1; TRBD2 matches at 13 bases. With 4 bases clipped from V and 3 bases from J, the junction kept 12 bases outside the gene matches. The germline CDR1 and CDR2 sequences are LGHNA and YNFKEQ. This CDR3 is built from 19 residues.

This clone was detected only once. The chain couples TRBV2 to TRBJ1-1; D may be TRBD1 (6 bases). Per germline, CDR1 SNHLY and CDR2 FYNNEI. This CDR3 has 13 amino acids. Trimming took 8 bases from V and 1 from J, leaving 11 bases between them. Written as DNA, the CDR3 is TGTGCCAGCGGTGCAGGGGAGAACACTGAAGCTTTCTTT. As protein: CASGAGENTEAFF.

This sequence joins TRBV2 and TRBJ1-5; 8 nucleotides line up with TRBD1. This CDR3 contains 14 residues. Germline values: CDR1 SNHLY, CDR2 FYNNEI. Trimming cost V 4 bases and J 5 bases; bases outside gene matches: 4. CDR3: CASSGLQGDQPQHF. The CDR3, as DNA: TGTGCCAGCAGTGGGTTACAGGGGGATCAGCCCCAGCATTTT.

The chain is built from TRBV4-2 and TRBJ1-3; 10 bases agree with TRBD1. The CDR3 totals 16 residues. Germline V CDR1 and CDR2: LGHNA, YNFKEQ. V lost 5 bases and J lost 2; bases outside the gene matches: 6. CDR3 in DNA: TGTGCCAGCAGCTACCCGGGACAGGGGCCTGGAAACACCATATATTTT. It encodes CASSYPGQGPGNTIYF.

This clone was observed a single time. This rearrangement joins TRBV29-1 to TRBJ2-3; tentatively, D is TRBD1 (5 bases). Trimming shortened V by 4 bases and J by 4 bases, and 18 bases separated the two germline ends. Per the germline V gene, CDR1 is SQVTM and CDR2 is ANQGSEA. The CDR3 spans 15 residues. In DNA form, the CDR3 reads TGCAGCGTTGCTGGTCATCAGGGTAGTCCAGATACGCAGTATTTT. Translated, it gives CSVAGHQGSPDTQYF.

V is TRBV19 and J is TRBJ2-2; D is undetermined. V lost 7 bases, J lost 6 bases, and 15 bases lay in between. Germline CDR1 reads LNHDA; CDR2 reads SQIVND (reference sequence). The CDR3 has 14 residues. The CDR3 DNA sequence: TGTGCCAGTATATCCCACCCCTATCCCGGGGAGCTGTTTTTT. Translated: CASISHPYPGELFF.

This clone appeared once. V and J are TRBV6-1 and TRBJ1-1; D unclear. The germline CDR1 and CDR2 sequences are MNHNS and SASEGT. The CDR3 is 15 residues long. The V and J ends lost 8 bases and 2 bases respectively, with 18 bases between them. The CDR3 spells CASLRLPGINTEAFF. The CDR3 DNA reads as TGTGCCAGCTTGAGGCTACCTGGCATCAACACTGAAGCTTTCTTT.

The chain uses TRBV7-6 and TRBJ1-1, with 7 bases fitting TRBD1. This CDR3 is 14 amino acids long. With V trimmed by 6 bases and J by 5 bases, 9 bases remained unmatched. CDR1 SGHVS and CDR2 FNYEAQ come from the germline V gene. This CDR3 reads CASRPLQGRTEAFF. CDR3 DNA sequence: TGTGCCAGCAGACCCCTACAGGGGAGGACTGAAGCTTTCTTT.

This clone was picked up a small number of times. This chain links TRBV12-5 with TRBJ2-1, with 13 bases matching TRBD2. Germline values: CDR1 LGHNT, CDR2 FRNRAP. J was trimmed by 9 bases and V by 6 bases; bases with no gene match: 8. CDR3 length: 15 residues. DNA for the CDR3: TGTGCTAGTGGCCCTACTAGCGGGAGGGCCCTTGAGCAGTTCTTC. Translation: CASGPTSGRALEQFF.